Shown below are 11 T cell receptor beta chains from a single sample sequenced in a study of control samples from healthy donors and cancer patients. Here immunoSEQ multiplex PCR was the method, and the copy in TCRdb shows in-frame clones only, minus some. Of 130,000 to 150,000 clones listed, around nine tenths are singletons. The sequenced material came from blood. The source is a man aged 25 to 45 in good health.

The chain combines TRBV4-2 with TRBJ2-1; 12 bases are a match to TRBD2. Germline V gene lookup returns CDR1 LGHNA and CDR2 YNFKEQ. The CDR3 is made up of 17 amino acids. Unmatched junction bases numbered 4, after V lost 3 bases and J lost 1 base. In DNA form, the CDR3 reads TGTGCCAGCAGCCAGGTCCTAGCGGGAGGGTCCTACAATGAGCAGTTCTTC. Translated, it gives CASSQVLAGGSYNEQFF.

In its sample, this clone was seen once. The V call is TRBV24-1, the J call TRBJ2-2; 7 bases match TRBD1. The germline V gene has CDR1 KGHDR and CDR2 SFDVKD. Trimming at V came to 4 bases and at J to 7 bases, leaving 11 bases not matched to a gene. The CDR3 extends over 16 amino acids. CDR3 in amino acids: CATSDTSTGLGGELFF. In DNA, the CDR3 is TGTGCCACCAGTGACACGTCGACAGGGCTTGGCGGGGAGCTGTTTTTT.

The chain employs TRBV29-1 and TRBJ2-3; 11 bases fit TRBD2. The CDR3 extends over 16 amino acids. Germline-derived CDR1 and CDR2 are SQVTM and ANQGSEA. The V segment lost 4 bases and the J segment 3 bases; nucleotides outside the gene matches: 9. DNA of the CDR3: TGCAGCGTTGCCCGACTAGCGGGATGGGGTACAGATACGCAGTATTTT. It specifies CSVARLAGWGTDTQYF.

This CDR3 reads CASSGAIGAGELFF. For the CDR3, the DNA is TGTGCCAGCAGCGGAGCGATAGGGGCCGGGGAGCTGTTTTTT. This chain links TRBV3-1 (or the pseudogene TRBV3-2) with TRBJ2-2, with a possible D match to TRBD1 (5 bases). This CDR3 has 14 residues. V shed 5 bases and J shed 6 bases, with 13 bases lying between them. Per germline, CDR1 LGHDT and CDR2 YNNKEL (reference sequence).

V and J are TRBV6-2 or TRBV6-3 and TRBJ2-2; D uncertain. Germline V gene data show CDR1 as MNHEY and CDR2 as SVGEGT. Trimming pared 2 bases from V and 3 bases from J, leaving 10 bases between. The CDR3 length is 15 residues. The CDR3 loop reads CASSYHTTYTGELFF. CDR3 sequence (DNA): TGTGCCAGCAGTTACCACACAACTTACACCGGGGAGCTGTTTTTT.

The chain employs TRBV6-5 and TRBJ2-7; D may be TRBD1 (6 bases). The CDR3 runs to 14 residues. Germline assignment: CDR1 MNHEY and CDR2 SVGAGI. Trimming removed 3 bases at V and 0 bases at J, with 9 bases between. This CDR3 reads CASSYTGSSYEQYF. The CDR3 coding sequence is TGTGCCAGCAGTTATACAGGGAGCTCCTACGAGCAGTACTTC.

Details on this clone: Other DNA variants within this sample encode the same CDR3. V gene TRBV30 combines with J gene TRBJ1-2; D gene uncertain. The CDR3 has 12 residues. The germline V and J ends were trimmed by 0 bases and 7 bases, with 9 bases remaining between them. CDR1 and CDR2 from the germline V gene are GTSNPN and SVGIG (reference sequence). CDR3 in amino acids: CAWSVQGSGYTF. The CDR3 DNA reads TGTGCCTGGAGTGTTCAAGGGTCTGGCTACACCTTC. Supplemented by reference TRBV30 and TRBJ1-2, the full variable domain reads SQTIHQWPATLVQPVGSPLSLECTVEGTSNPNLYWYRQAAGRGLQLLFYSVGIGQISSEVPQNLSASRPQDRQFILSSKKLLLSDSGFYLCAWSVQGSGYTFGSGTRLTVV.

J is TRBJ2-2 and V is TRBV19, with 13 bases lining up with TRBD2. CDR1 and CDR2 (germline): LNHDA, SQIVND (reference sequence). There are 18 residues in the CDR3. Trimming at V came to 3 bases and at J to 3 bases, leaving 7 bases not matched to a gene. The CDR3 here is CASSIGLAGAGHTGELFF. CDR3 in DNA: TGTGCCAGTAGTATCGGACTAGCGGGAGCGGGACACACCGGGGAGCTGTTTTTT.

The V call is TRBV19, the J call TRBJ1-5; D is ambiguous. CDR1 and CDR2 from the germline V gene are LNHDA and SQIVND (reference sequence). There are 12 residues in the CDR3. The V end was cut by 6 bases, the J end by 9 bases, with 12 bases between. CDR3 protein: CASSARARPQHF. The CDR3 bases are TGTGCCAGTAGCGCTCGGGCCCGGCCCCAGCATTTT.

The CDR3 DNA reads TGTGCCAGCAGTGAATATCGGGCAGGGAACTCCTACGAGCAGTACTTC. Protein: CASSEYRAGNSYEQYF. J is TRBJ2-7 and V is TRBV25-1; a weak D match, TRBD1 (5 bases). V lost 0 bases to trimming and J lost 0 bases, with 12 bases between them. This CDR3 spans 16 amino acids. The germline CDR1 and CDR2 sequences are MGHDK and SYGVNS.

This chain joins TRBV5-1 and TRBJ2-5; 11 bases are shared with TRBD2. V gave up 4 bases and J gave up 7 bases; unmatched junction bases: 9. The CDR3 length is 15 residues. Germline CDR1 is SGHRS and CDR2 is YFSETQ. The CDR3 spells CASSTGTSGSGTQYF. CDR3 nucleotide sequence: TGCGCCAGCAGCACTGGTACTAGCGGGAGTGGGACCCAGTACTTC.